This T cell receptor (beta chain) was found in a study of blood T cell repertoires in COVID-19. Study background: Researchers got acute and convalescent COVID-19 samples from the United States, Italy and Spain. T cells, B-cell-depleted T cells, or PBMCs provided the cDNA or gDNA that served as material.

In the authors' methods: Nucleated cell counts were estimated from reference gene primer amplification. Clones were read by immunoSEQ multiplex PCR, and TCRdb kept only the in-frame ones, dropping some. V and J calls and clone size are those listed in that table; D and trimming were worked out from the DNA. Here the sample spans fewer than 200,000 clones, around 85% being singletons. The V end was cut by 3 bases, the J end by 7 bases, with 12 bases between. There are 13 residues in the CDR3. CDR1 SGHAT and CDR2 FQDESV come from the germline V gene (reference sequence). Sequencing input: peripheral blood. The source of this sequence is a man in his 60s who had recovered from COVID-19. V is TRBV11-1 and J is TRBJ1-2; D gene ambiguous. CDR3 protein: CASSFPPSSGYTF. DNA of the CDR3: TGTGCCAGCAGCTTCCCCCCTTCGAGTGGCTACACCTTC.